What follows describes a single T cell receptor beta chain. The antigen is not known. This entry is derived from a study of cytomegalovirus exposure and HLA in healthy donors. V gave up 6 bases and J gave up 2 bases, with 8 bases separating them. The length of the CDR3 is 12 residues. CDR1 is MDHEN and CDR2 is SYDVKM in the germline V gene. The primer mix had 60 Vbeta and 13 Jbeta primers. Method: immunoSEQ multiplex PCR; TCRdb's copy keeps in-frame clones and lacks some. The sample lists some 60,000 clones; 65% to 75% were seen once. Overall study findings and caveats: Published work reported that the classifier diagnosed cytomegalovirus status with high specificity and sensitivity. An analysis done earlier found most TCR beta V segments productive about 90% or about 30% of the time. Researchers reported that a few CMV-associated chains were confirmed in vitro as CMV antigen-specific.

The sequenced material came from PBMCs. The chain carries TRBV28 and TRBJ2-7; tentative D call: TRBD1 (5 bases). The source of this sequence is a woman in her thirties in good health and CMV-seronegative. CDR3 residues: CASRTDPYEQYF. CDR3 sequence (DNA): TGTGCCAGCAGGACAGACCCCTACGAGCAGTACTTC.